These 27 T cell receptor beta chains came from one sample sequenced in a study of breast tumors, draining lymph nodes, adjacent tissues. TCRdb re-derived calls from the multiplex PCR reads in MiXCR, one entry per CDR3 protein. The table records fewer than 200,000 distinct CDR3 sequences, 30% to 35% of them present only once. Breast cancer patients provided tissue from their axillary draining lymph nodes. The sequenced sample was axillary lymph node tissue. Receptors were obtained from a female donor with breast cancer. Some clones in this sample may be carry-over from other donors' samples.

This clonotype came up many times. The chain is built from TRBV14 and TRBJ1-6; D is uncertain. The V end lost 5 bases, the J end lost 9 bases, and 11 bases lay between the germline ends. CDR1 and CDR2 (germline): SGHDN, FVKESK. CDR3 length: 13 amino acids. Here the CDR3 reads CASSDYQISPLHF. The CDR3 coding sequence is TGTGCCAGCAGCGATTATCAGATTTCACCCCTCCACTTT. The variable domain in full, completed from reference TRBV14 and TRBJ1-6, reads EAGVTQFPSHSVIEKGQTVTLRCDPISGHDNLYWYRRVMGKEIKFLLHFVKESKQDESGMPNNRFLAERTGGTYSTLKVQPAELEDSGVYFCASSDYQISPLHFGNGTRLTVT.

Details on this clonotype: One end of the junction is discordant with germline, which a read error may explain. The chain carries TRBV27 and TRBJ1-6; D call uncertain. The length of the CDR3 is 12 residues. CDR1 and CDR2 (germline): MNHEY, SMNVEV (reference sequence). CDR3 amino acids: CASSSPLSPLYF. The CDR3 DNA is TGTGCCAGCAGTTCACCCCTCTCACCCCTCTACTTT.

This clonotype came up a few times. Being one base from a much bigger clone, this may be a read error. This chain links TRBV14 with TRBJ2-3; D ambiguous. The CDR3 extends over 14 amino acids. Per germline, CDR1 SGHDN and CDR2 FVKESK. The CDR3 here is CASSLTRSTDTQCF. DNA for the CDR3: TGTGCCAGCAGCTTGACCCGTAGCACAGATACGCAGTGTTTT.

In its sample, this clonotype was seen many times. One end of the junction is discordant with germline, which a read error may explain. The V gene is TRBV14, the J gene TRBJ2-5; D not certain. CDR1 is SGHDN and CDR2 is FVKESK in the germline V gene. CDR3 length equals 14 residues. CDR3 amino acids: CASSQIQQLETQSF. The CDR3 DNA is TGTGCCAGCAGCCAAATTCAACAACTGGAGACCCAGTCCTTC.

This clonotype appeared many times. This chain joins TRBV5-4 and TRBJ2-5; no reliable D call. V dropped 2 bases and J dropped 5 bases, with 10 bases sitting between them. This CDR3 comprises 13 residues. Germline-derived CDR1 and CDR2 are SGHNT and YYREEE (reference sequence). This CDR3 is CASSLRDGETQYF. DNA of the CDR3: TGTGCCAGCAGCTTACGAGACGGGGAGACCCAGTACTTC.

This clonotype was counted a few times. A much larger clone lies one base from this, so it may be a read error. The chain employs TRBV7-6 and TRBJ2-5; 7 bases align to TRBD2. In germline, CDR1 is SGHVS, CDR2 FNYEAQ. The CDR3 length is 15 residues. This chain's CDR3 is CVSSPSRLAGETQYF. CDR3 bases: TGTGTCAGCAGCCCTTCTAGACTAGCTGGGGAGACCCAGTACTTC.

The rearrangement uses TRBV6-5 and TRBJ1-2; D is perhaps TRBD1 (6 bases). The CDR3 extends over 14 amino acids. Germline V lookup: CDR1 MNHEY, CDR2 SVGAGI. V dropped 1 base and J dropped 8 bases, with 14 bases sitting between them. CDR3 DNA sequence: TGTGCCAGCAGTTACTTCCCCGGGGGCGGCGGCTACACCTTC. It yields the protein CASSYFPGGGGYTF.

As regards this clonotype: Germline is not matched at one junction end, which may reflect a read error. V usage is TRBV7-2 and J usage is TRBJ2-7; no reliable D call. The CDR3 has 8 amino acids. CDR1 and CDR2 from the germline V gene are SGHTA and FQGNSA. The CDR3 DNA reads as TGTGCCAGCAGTTTCCGAGACTTC. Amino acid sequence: CASSFRDF.

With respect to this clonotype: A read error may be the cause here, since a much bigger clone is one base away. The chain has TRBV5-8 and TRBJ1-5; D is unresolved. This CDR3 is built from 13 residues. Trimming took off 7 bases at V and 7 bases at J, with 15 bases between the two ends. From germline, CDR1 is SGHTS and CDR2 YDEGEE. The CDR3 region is CASGSATGQPQHF. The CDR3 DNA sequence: TGTGCCAGCGGCTCAGCGACCGGGCAGCCCCAGCATTTT. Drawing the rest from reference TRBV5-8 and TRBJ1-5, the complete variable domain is EAGVTQSPTHLIKTRGQQATLRCSPISGHTSVYWYQQALGLGLQFLLWYDEGEERNRGNFPPRFSGRQFPNYSSELNVNALELEDSALYLCASGSATGQPQHFGDGTRLSIL.

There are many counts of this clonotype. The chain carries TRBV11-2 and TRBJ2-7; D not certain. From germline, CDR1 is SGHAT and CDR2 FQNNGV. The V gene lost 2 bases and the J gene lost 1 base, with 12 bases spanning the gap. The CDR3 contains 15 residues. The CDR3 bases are TGTGCCAGCAGCTTACACCTGGGCCCTTCCTACGAGCAGTACTTC. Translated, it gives CASSLHLGPSYEQYF.

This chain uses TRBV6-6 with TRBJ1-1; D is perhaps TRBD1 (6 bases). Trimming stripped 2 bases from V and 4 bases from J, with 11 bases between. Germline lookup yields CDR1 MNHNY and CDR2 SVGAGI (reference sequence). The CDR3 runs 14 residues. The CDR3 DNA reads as TGTGCCAGCAGTTACGGCGGGGGGCTCACTGAAGCTTTCTTT. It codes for CASSYGGGLTEAFF.

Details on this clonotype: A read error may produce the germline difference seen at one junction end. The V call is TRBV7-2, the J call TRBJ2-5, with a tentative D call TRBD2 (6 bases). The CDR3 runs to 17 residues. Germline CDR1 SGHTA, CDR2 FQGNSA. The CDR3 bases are TGTGCCAGCAGCTCGGGGGAGGTTCGAATCGGGGGAGAGGCCCAGTACTTC. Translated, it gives CASSSGEVRIGGEAQYF.

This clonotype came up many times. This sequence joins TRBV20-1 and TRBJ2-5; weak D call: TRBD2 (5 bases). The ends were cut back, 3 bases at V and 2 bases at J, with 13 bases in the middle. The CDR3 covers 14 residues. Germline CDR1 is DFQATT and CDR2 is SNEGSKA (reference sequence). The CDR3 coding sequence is TGCAGTGCTAGGCTGGGCGGGTATCAAGAGACCCAGTACTTC. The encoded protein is CSARLGGYQETQYF.

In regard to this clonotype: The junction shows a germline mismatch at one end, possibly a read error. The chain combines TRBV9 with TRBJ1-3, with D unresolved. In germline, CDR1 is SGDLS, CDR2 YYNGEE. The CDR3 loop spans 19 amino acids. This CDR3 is CASSQVAGDRNFSGSTIYF. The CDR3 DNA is TGTGCCAGCAGCCAAGTTGCGGGCGATAGAAACTTCTCTGGAAGCACCATATATTTT. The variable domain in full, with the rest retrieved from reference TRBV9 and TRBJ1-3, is DSGVTQTPKHLITATGQRVTLRCSPRSGDLSVYWYQQSLDQGLQFLIQYYNGEERAKGNILERFSAQQFPDLHSELNLSSLELGDSALYFCASSQVAGDRNFSGSTIYFGEGSWLTVV.

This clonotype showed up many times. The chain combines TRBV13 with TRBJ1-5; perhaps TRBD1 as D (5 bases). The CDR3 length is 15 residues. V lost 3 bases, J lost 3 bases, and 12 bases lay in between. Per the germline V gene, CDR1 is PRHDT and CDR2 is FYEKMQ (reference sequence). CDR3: CASSLGRQHNQPQHF. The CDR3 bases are TGTGCCAGCAGCTTGGGAAGACAGCACAATCAGCCCCAGCATTTT.

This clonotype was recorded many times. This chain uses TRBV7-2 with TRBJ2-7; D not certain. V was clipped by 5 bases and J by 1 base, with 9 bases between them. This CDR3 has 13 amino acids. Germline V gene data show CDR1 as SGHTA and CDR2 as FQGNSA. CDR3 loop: CASSHILSYEQYF. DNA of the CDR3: TGTGCCAGCAGCCATATCCTGTCCTACGAGCAGTACTTC.

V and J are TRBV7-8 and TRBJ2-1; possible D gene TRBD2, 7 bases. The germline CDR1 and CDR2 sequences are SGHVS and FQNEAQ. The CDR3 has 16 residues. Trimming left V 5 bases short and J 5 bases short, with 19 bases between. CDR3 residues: CASSVHPAGADNEQFF. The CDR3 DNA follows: TGTGCCAGCAGCGTACACCCCGCGGGGGCAGACAATGAGCAGTTCTTC.

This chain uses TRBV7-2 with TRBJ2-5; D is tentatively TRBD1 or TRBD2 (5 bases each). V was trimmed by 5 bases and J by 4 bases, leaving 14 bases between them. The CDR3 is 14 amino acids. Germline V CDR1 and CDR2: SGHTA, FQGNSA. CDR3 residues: CASSAPGLRETQYF. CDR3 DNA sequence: TGTGCCAGCAGCGCCCCGGGGCTCCGAGAGACCCAGTACTTC.

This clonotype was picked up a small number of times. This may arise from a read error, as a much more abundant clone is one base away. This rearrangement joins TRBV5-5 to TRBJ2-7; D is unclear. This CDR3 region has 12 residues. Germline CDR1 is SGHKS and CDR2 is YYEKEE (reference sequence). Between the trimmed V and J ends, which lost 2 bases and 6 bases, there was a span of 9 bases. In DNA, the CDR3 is TGTGCCAGCAGCTTTATGGGCGCCGAGCAGTACTTC. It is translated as CASSFMGAEQYF.

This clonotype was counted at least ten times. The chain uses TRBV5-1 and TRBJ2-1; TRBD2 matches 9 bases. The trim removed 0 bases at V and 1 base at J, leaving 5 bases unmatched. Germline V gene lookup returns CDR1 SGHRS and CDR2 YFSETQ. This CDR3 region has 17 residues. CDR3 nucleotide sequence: TGCGCCAGCAGCTTGGGAACCCTAGCGGGATCCTACAATGAGCAGTTCTTC. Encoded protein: CASSLGTLAGSYNEQFF.

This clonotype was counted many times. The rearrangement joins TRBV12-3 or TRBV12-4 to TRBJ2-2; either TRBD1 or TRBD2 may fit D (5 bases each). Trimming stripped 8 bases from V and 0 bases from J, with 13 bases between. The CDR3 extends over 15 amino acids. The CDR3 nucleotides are TGTGCCAGCGATGGGGGTCTAGCGAACACCGGGGAGCTGTTTTTT. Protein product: CASDGGLANTGELFF.

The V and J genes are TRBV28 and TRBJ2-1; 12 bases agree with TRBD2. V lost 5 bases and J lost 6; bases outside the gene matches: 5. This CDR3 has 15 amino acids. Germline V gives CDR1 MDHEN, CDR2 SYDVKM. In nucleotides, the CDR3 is TGTGCCAGCAGTGAAGCTAGCGGGGGGGCCAATGAGCAGTTCTTC. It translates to CASSEASGGANEQFF.

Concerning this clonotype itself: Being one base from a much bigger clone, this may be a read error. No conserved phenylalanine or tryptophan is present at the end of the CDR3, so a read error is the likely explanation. In DNA, the CDR3 is TGTGCCAGCCAAAAAGGGGGCAGGACCGGGGAGCTGTTTTAT. This gives the protein CASQKGGRTGELFY. The chain links TRBV27 to TRBJ2-2, with 7 bases aligning to TRBD1. Germline CDR1 reads MNHEY; CDR2 reads SMNVEV (reference sequence). This CDR3 contains 14 residues. V was clipped by 8 bases and J by 5 bases; unmatched bases: 8.

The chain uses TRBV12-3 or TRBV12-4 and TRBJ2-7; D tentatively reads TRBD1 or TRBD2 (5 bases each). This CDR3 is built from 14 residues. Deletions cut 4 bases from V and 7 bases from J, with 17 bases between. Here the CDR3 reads CASSSGTGVGEQYF. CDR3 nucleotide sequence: TGTGCCAGCAGTTCCGGGACGGGTGTAGGAGAGCAGTACTTC.

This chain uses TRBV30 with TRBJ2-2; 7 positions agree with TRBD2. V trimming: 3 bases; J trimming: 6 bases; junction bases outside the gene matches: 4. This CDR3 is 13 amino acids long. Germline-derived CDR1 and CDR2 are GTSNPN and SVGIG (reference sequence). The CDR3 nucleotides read TGTGCCTGGAGCGGGGGGTTGTCCGGGGAGCTGTTTTTT. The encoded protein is CAWSGGLSGELFF.

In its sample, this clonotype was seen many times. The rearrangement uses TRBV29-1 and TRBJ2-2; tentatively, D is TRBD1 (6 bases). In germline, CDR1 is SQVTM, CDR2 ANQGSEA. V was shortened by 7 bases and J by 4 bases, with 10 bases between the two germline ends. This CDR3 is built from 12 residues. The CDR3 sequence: CSAQGTTGELFF. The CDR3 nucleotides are TGCAGCGCTCAGGGGACCACCGGGGAGCTGTTTTTT.

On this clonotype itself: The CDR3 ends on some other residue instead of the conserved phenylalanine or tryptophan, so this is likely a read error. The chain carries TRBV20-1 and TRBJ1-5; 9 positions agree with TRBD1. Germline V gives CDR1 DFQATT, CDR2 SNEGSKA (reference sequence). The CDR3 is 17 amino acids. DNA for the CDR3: TGCAGTGCTAGGGCGACCGCGACAGGGGGTAGCAATCGGCCCCAGCATTCT. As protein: CSARATATGGSNRPQHS.